This T cell receptor (beta chain) was found in a study of blood T cell repertoires in COVID-19. Germline V CDR1 and CDR2: LNHDA, SQIVND (reference sequence). V shed 4 bases, J shed 10 bases, and the junction held 8 bases outside the gene matches. The CDR3 totals 15 residues. There are a few counts of this clone. The method was immunoSEQ multiplex PCR; TCRdb's version includes in-frame clones alone and lacks a portion of them. This sample has 250,000 to 350,000 clones, with roughly 90% found just once. The sequence was collected from a young woman with acute COVID-19. The J gene is TRBJ1-6, the V gene TRBV19; TRBD1 matches 9 bases. Sequencing used PBMCs or T cells enriched from blood (not recorded which). The CDR3 sequence is CASSTGTGRGSPLHF. Written as DNA, the CDR3 is TGTGCCAGTAGTACCGGGACAGGGCGAGGATCACCCCTCCACTTT.